Described below is a single TCR beta chain sequence and its context. As yet, its antigen is unknown. A single record per CDR3 protein comes from TCRdb applying MiXCR to the 5' RACE reads. The sample contains fewer than 350,000 distinct CDR3 sequences, more than 9% of which appear only once. This sample was taken from a study of CD8 T cells in ankylosing spondylitis. Study-level findings and limits: Characteristic of ankylosing spondylitis blood, it appeared, was a TCR beta motif comprising 7 to 9 highly homologous variants.

The ends were cut back, 5 bases at V and 0 bases at J, with 20 bases in the middle. Germline CDR1 DFQATT, CDR2 SNEGSKA (reference sequence). The CDR3 has 17 amino acids. This chain connects TRBV20-1 to TRBJ1-5, with D maybe TRBD1 (6 bases). The clonotype comes from a female donor with ankylosing spondylitis or in good health (not recorded which). Material for sequencing was blood, either unsorted or a sorted T cell fraction (not recorded which). The CDR3 region has the DNA TGCAGTGCTCCCGCTCAAGGACAGCCTTATAGCAATCAGCCCCAGCATTTT. This translates into CSAPAQGQPYSNQPQHF.